The 8 T cell receptor beta chains reported below all come from one sample, sequenced in a study of CD8 T cells in ankylosing spondylitis. TCRdb re-derived calls from the 5' RACE reads in MiXCR, one entry per CDR3 protein. Here the sample spans approximately 46,000 distinct CDR3 sequences, about 11% being singletons. Specimen: blood, either unsorted or a sorted T cell fraction (not recorded which). These receptors all come from a male donor with ankylosing spondylitis or in good health (not recorded which).

The chain joins TRBV18 to TRBJ2-1; TRBD2 is a possible D gene (6 bases). V lost 3 bases and J 0 bases, leaving 9 bases between the germline ends. The germline gives CDR1 KGHSH, CDR2 LQKENI. This CDR3 has 15 amino acids. The CDR3: CASSPRGTSYNEQFF. DNA of the CDR3: TGTGCCAGCTCACCCCGCGGGACCTCCTACAATGAGCAGTTCTTC.

This clonotype turned up a few times. The chain carries TRBV4-2 and TRBJ1-1; D gene ambiguous. CDR3 length equals 12 residues. CDR1 and CDR2 (germline): LGHNA, YNFKEQ. Trimming pared 1 base from V and 6 bases from J, leaving 6 bases between. The CDR3 here is CASSQVLSEAFF. CDR3 sequence (DNA): TGTGCCAGCAGCCAAGTATTATCTGAAGCTTTCTTT.

CDR3 in amino acids: CASSQRQILQNTEAFF. Written as DNA, the CDR3 is TGTGCCAGCAGCCAGAGACAGATTCTACAGAACACTGAAGCTTTCTTT. The chain has TRBV3-1 and TRBJ1-1; weak D call: TRBD1 (5 bases). The V and J ends lost 3 bases and 1 base respectively, with 15 bases between them. The CDR3 runs to 16 residues. Germline V gene lookup returns CDR1 LGHDT and CDR2 YNNKEL (reference sequence).

This clonotype was recorded a few times. The chain employs TRBV28 and TRBJ2-5; perhaps D is TRBD1 or TRBD2 (5 bases each). The germline CDR1 and CDR2 sequences are MDHEN and SYDVKM. The V end was cut by 6 bases, the J end by 7 bases, with 18 bases between. The CDR3 covers 14 residues. This CDR3 is CASRQAASGGTQYF. CDR3 DNA: TGTGCCAGCAGACAAGCGGCTTCTGGGGGGACCCAGTACTTC.

This clonotype came up a few times. It may be a read error: a sequence one base away is much more abundant. The chain links TRBV12-3 or TRBV12-4 to TRBJ2-3; 11 bases line up with TRBD2. There are 18 residues in the CDR3. Here the CDR3 reads CAISLLAGVSPSTDTQYF. As DNA, the CDR3 is TGTGCCATCAGTTTACTAGCGGGGGTATCACCTAGCACAGATACGCAGTATTTT.

This clonotype was observed at least ten times. The rearrangement uses TRBV5-1 and TRBJ1-1; TRBD1 is a possible D gene (5 bases). V lost 1 base and J 0 bases, leaving 13 bases between the germline ends. Germline V gene lookup returns CDR1 SGHRS and CDR2 YFSETQ. The CDR3 totals 16 residues. Here the CDR3 DNA reads TGCGCCAGCAGCTTGAGTGGGAGCAGGGTGAACACTGAAGCTTTCTTT. As protein: CASSLSGSRVNTEAFF. The full variable domain, its missing parts supplied by reference TRBV5-1 and TRBJ1-1, is KAGVTQTPRYLIKTRGQQVTLSCSPISGHRSVSWYQQTPGQGLQFLFEYFSETQRNKGNFPGRFSGRQFSNSRSEMNVSTLELGDSALYLCASSLSGSRVNTEAFFGQGTRLTVV.

Many counts were recorded for this clonotype. The rearrangement links TRBV19 to TRBJ1-2; D may be TRBD1 (6 bases). CDR1 is LNHDA and CDR2 is SQIVND in the germline V gene (reference sequence). This CDR3 is 13 amino acids long. Trimming left V 7 bases short and J 4 bases short, with 13 bases between. The CDR3 spells CASNPRGLYGYTF. The CDR3 DNA reads as TGTGCCAGTAACCCCAGGGGACTCTATGGCTACACCTTC.

This clonotype was picked up a small number of times. The gene calls are TRBV28 and TRBJ2-2; 7 positions agree with TRBD1. The CDR3 sequence is 16 residues long. With 6 bases clipped from V and 0 bases from J, the junction kept 7 bases outside the gene matches. CDR1 and CDR2 from the germline V gene are MDHEN and SYDVKM. This CDR3 reads CASRAAGQANTGELFF. CDR3 in DNA: TGTGCCAGCAGGGCGGCTGGACAGGCGAACACCGGGGAGCTGTTTTTT.